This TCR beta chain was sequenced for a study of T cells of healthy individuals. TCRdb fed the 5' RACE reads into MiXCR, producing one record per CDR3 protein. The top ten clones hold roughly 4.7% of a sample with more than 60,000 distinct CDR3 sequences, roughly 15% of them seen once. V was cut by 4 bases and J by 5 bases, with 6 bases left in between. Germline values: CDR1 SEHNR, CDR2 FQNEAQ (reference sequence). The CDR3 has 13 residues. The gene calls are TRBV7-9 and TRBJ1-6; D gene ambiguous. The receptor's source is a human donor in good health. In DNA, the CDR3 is TGTGCCAGCAGCTCAAGGGATAATTCACCCCTCCACTTT. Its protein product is CASSSRDNSPLHF.